This T cell receptor beta chain is drawn from a study of cytomegalovirus exposure and HLA in healthy donors. Overall study findings and caveats: CMV serostatus stood as the only immune exposure information on hand. What a later analysis showed was that several of the most significant clusters appeared linked to common viral pathogens. A few chains tied to CMV proved CMV antigen-specific in vitro.

Use of 60 Vbeta and 13 Jbeta primers characterized the PCR. Profiled with immunoSEQ multiplex PCR; TCRdb holds only in-frame clones, not every one. The data hold roughly 100,000 clones, with more than 75% observed a single time. With regard to this clone: Its target is not known.

The CDR3 extends over 16 amino acids. The V and J ends lost 3 bases and 1 base, in that order; junction bases with no gene match: 8. Germline assignment: CDR1 SGHNT and CDR2 YYREEE (reference sequence). The TCR comes from a woman aged 60-75 years in good health and CMV-seronegative. The sequencing sample was made of PBMCs. The rearrangement uses TRBV5-4 and TRBJ1-1; 8 bases are a match to TRBD1. CDR3 DNA: TGTGCCAGCAGCTGGGCCCCGGGACAGGCGAACACTGAAGCTTTCTTT. Translating it yields CASSWAPGQANTEAFF.